Presented here are 14 T cell receptor beta chains from one specimen sequenced in a study of cytomegalovirus exposure and HLA in healthy donors. The PCR ran on 60 Vbeta and 13 Jbeta primers. This table comes from immunoSEQ multiplex PCR, and its TCRdb copy is limited to in-frame clones, with some not included. This table holds 130,000 or so clones, about two thirds found once. The sequencing input was PBMCs. Receptors were obtained from a man aged 40-55 years in good health and CMV-seropositive.

The chain uses TRBV19 and TRBJ1-1; D is unresolved. CDR3 size: 12 residues. Trimming pared 5 bases from V and 3 bases from J, leaving 7 bases between. Looked up from germline, CDR1 is LNHDA and CDR2 is SQIVND (reference sequence). The CDR3 here is CASSFHYTEAFF. The DNA for the CDR3 is TGTGCCAGTAGTTTCCATTACACTGAAGCTTTCTTT.

This sequence joins TRBV6-5 and TRBJ1-1; D perhaps matches TRBD1 (6 bases). Per germline, CDR1 MNHEY and CDR2 SVGAGI. V was shortened by 8 bases and J by 1 base, with 14 bases between the two germline ends. This CDR3 contains 14 residues. The CDR3 sequence: CASAAGARNTEAFF. CDR3 DNA: TGTGCCAGCGCGGCGGGGGCGAGGAACACTGAAGCTTTCTTT.

The J gene is TRBJ2-2, the V gene TRBV6-4; D is unclear. Germline assignment: CDR1 MRHNA and CDR2 SNTAGT. Trimming shortened V by 0 bases and J by 3 bases, and 11 bases separated the two germline ends. The CDR3 consists of 16 residues. The chain's CDR3 is CASSDSRVSDTGELFF. CDR3 coding DNA: TGTGCCAGCAGTGACTCCCGGGTTTCGGACACCGGGGAGCTGTTTTTT.

The chain carries TRBV30 and TRBJ2-1; 7 bases are shared with TRBD2. The CDR3 has 15 amino acids. Germline V gene lookup returns CDR1 GTSNPN and CDR2 SVGIG (reference sequence). The trim removed 0 bases at V and 6 bases at J, leaving 8 bases unmatched. The CDR3 region is CAWSVGAGTSNEQFF. The CDR3 coding sequence is TGTGCCTGGAGTGTAGGAGCGGGGACCTCCAATGAGCAGTTCTTC.

Only one count was recorded for this clone. The V call is TRBV2, the J call TRBJ1-1; D remains unclear. Germline CDR1 reads SNHLY; CDR2 reads FYNNEI. The CDR3 has 13 residues. Trimming left V 8 bases short and J 7 bases short, with 17 bases between. CDR3 residues: CASRALGEGEAFF. The CDR3 nucleotides read TGTGCCAGCCGCGCTTTGGGCGAGGGTGAAGCTTTCTTT.

CDR3 sequence (DNA): TGCGCCACCAGAAGCGGAAGCACAGATACGCAGTATTTT. Translation gives CATRSGSTDTQYF. The chain recombines TRBV4-1 with TRBJ2-3; D possibly corresponds to TRBD2 (5 bases). From germline, CDR1 is MGHRA and CDR2 YSYEKL. CDR3 size: 13 residues. V was trimmed by 10 bases and J by 0 bases, leaving 11 bases between them.

Only a few counts were recorded for this clone. The chain has TRBV19 and TRBJ2-3; TRBD2 matches 8 bases. From germline, CDR1 is LNHDA and CDR2 SQIVND (reference sequence). V was pared by 9 bases and J by 0 bases, with 8 bases of the junction left unmatched. The CDR3 contains 15 residues. CDR3 in amino acids: CASRWVAGSTDTQYF. CDR3 coding DNA: TGTGCCAGCCGATGGGTAGCGGGAAGCACAGATACGCAGTATTTT. Full variable domain (remainder filled in from reference TRBV19 and TRBJ2-3): DGGITQSPKYLFRKEGQNVTLSCEQNLNHDAMYWYRQDPGQGLRLIYYSQIVNDFQKGDIAEGYSVSREKKESFPLTVTSAQKNPTAFYLCASRWVAGSTDTQYFGPGTRLTVL.

This clone has just a few counts. The chain couples TRBV6-1 to TRBJ1-5; D unclear. Per the germline V gene, CDR1 is MNHNS and CDR2 is SASEGT. Trimming took 5 bases from V and 7 from J, leaving 15 bases between them. CDR3 size: 14 residues. The CDR3 coding sequence is TGTGCCAGCAGTTTATGGCCTAGATGGCAGCCCCAGCATTTT. It translates to CASSLWPRWQPQHF.

For this clone: Different DNA sequences within this sample yield the same CDR3. V is TRBV5-1 and J is TRBJ1-1; D is unresolved. Germline-derived CDR1 and CDR2 are SGHRS and YFSETQ. The CDR3 extends over 15 amino acids. Trimming took off 1 base at V and 1 base at J, with 11 bases between the two ends. CDR3 region: CASSLFADKNTEAFF. The CDR3, as DNA: TGCGCCAGCAGCTTGTTTGCAGATAAGAACACTGAAGCTTTCTTT.

The CDR3 DNA follows: TGTGCCAGCAGTTCTCTAACGACAGGGTTCAAAGTTGTAGCTGAAGCTTTCTTT. It yields the protein CASSSLTTGFKVVAEAFF. The chain uses TRBV27 and TRBJ1-1, with TRBD1 matching over 7 bases. The trim removed 4 bases at V and 6 bases at J, leaving 20 bases unmatched. The CDR3 runs 18 residues. The V gene's germline CDR1 is MNHEY and CDR2 SMNVEV (reference sequence).

This chain uses TRBV5-1 with TRBJ2-3, with D perhaps TRBD2 (7 bases). Germline V gene data show CDR1 as SGHRS and CDR2 as YFSETQ. The CDR3 consists of 16 residues. Trimming pared 2 bases from V and 5 bases from J, leaving 18 bases between. The CDR3 coding sequence is TGCGCCAGCAGCTTTGAGGACGGGGGGCGGGTAGATACGCAGTATTTT. It translates to CASSFEDGGRVDTQYF.

The gene calls are TRBV2 and TRBJ2-5; D is possibly TRBD2 (6 bases). The V end lost 7 bases, the J end lost 4 bases, and 10 bases lay between the germline ends. The CDR3 covers 12 residues. CDR1 SNHLY and CDR2 FYNNEI come from the germline V gene. CDR3 sequence reads: CASKEGGETQYF. In DNA, the CDR3 is TGTGCCAGCAAGGAGGGTGGAGAGACCCAGTACTTC.

The chain is built from TRBV19 and TRBJ2-2; TRBD1 is a possible D gene (6 bases). Trimming removed 10 bases from V and 0 bases from J, with 12 bases in between. This CDR3 has 14 residues. Germline V gene data show CDR1 as LNHDA and CDR2 as SQIVND (reference sequence). In DNA, the CDR3 is TGTGCCACCCAGGGGCCAGCGAACACCGGGGAGCTGTTTTTT. Protein sequence: CATQGPANTGELFF.

The chain recombines TRBV5-4 with TRBJ2-3, with 8 nucleotides matching TRBD1. The J segment lost 5 bases and the V segment lost 4 bases, leaving 6 bases of the junction unmatched. CDR1 is SGHNT, CDR2 YYREEE, per germline (reference sequence). CDR3 length equals 14 residues. The CDR3 DNA sequence: TGTGCCAGCAGCCTGGGGACAGGCAAAGATACGCAGTATTTT. This sequence encodes CASSLGTGKDTQYF.